Below are 30 T cell receptor beta chains sequenced from a single sample in a study of blood T cell repertoires in COVID-19. Repertoires were generated with immunoSEQ multiplex PCR, while TCRdb's copy carries only in-frame clones and drops some. This table has under 400,000 clones, 90% appearing once. The sequencing input was peripheral blood. The source of these receptors is a woman aged 25 to 39 with COVID-19, enrolled during active disease.

Turning to this clone: This CDR3 is also generated by other DNA sequences in the sample. The chain couples TRBV3-1 (or the pseudogene TRBV3-2) to TRBJ1-2; D is uncertain. Trimming stripped 1 base from V and 4 bases from J, with 10 bases between. Germline V gene lookup returns CDR1 LGHDT and CDR2 YNNKEL (reference sequence). There are 14 residues in the CDR3. The DNA for the CDR3 is TGTGCCAGCAGCCAAGGTGGAGCAGTCTATGGCTACACCTTC. This sequence encodes CASSQGGAVYGYTF.

The chain has TRBV2 and TRBJ2-2; TRBD1 is a possible D gene (5 bases). Trimming stripped 1 base from V and 0 bases from J, with 6 bases between. CDR1 and CDR2 from the germline V gene are SNHLY and FYNNEI. The CDR3 runs to 15 residues. The CDR3 sequence: CASSEVGANTGELFF. In DNA, the CDR3 is TGTGCCAGCAGTGAAGTAGGGGCGAACACCGGGGAGCTGTTTTTT. The whole variable domain, remainder taken from reference TRBV2 and TRBJ2-2, is EPEVTQTPSHQVTQMGQEVILRCVPISNHLYFYWYRQILGQKVEFLVSFYNNEISEKSEIFDDQFSVERPDGSNFTLKIRSTKLEDSAMYFCASSEVGANTGELFFGEGSRLTVL.

The chain couples TRBV4-1 to TRBJ1-2; the match to TRBD1 covers 9 bases. The CDR3 runs 16 residues. V trimming: 3 bases; J trimming: 5 bases; junction bases outside the gene matches: 10. CDR1 is MGHRA and CDR2 is YSYEKL in the germline V gene. The CDR3: CASSQPRDRVRYGYTF. As DNA, the CDR3 is TGCGCCAGCAGCCAGCCCCGGGACAGGGTTCGGTATGGCTACACCTTC.

This rearrangement joins TRBV30 to TRBJ2-5; 10 nucleotides align to TRBD1. Unmatched junction bases numbered 5, after V lost 5 bases and J lost 5 bases. Per germline, CDR1 GTSNPN and CDR2 SVGIG (reference sequence). CDR3 length equals 13 residues. CDR3 amino acids: CAWRDRGRETQYF. CDR3 coding DNA: TGTGCCTGGCGGGACAGGGGTCGGGAGACCCAGTACTTC.

This clone came up a few times. Other DNA sequences in the sample encode the same CDR3. V is TRBV30 and J is TRBJ1-2; maybe TRBD1 (5 bases). Trimming took off 0 bases at V and 5 bases at J, with 10 bases between the two ends. The CDR3 is 13 amino acids. In germline, CDR1 is GTSNPN, CDR2 SVGIG (reference sequence). CDR3 bases: TGTGCCTGGAGTGTACAAGGGGCTTATGGCTACACCTTC. It translates to CAWSVQGAYGYTF.

The chain joins TRBV19 to TRBJ2-3; TRBD1 aligns across 10 bases. This CDR3 region has 16 residues. The V gene end was trimmed by 5 bases and the J gene end by 4 bases; junction bases not matched to a gene: 9. Looked up from germline, CDR1 is LNHDA and CDR2 is SQIVND (reference sequence). For the CDR3, the DNA is TGTGCCAGTAGTCTGGGCGGGACAGGGGTTCCAGATACGCAGTATTTT. This encodes CASSLGGTGVPDTQYF. Variable domain in full (rest from reference TRBV19 and TRBJ2-3): DGGITQSPKYLFRKEGQNVTLSCEQNLNHDAMYWYRQDPGQGLRLIYYSQIVNDFQKGDIAEGYSVSREKKESFPLTVTSAQKNPTAFYLCASSLGGTGVPDTQYFGPGTRLTVL.

For the CDR3, the DNA is TGTGCCAGCAGCTTAGGATTTTCCGGGGTTCACTCCTACGAGCAGTACTTC. Translating it yields CASSLGFSGVHSYEQYF. The chain joins TRBV7-2 to TRBJ2-7; D possibly corresponds to TRBD2 (5 bases). The CDR3 spans 17 residues. Trimming removed 1 base from V and 0 bases from J, with 16 bases in between. CDR1 is SGHTA and CDR2 is FQGNSA in the germline V gene. The entire variable domain, with the rest obtained from reference TRBV7-2 and TRBJ2-7, is as follows: GAGVSQSPSNKVTEKGKDVELRCDPISGHTALYWYRQSLGQGLEFLIYFQGNSAPDKSGLPSDRFSAERTGGSVSTLTIQRTQQEDSAVYLCASSLGFSGVHSYEQYFGPGTRLTVT.

This chain links TRBV25-1 with TRBJ2-2; TRBD2 agrees at 13 bases. The CDR3 totals 16 residues. Germline lookup yields CDR1 MGHDK and CDR2 SYGVNS. J lost 5 bases, V lost 4 bases, and 4 bases had no gene match. The CDR3 DNA sequence: TGTGCCAGCAGTGTCGGACTAGCGGGAGTTACCGGGGAGCTGTTTTTT. This sequence encodes CASSVGLAGVTGELFF.

The rearrangement uses TRBV11-2 and TRBJ2-7; 11 bases line up with TRBD2. Germline V lookup: CDR1 SGHAT, CDR2 FQNNGV. The CDR3 consists of 13 residues. The trim removed 1 base at V and 7 bases at J, leaving 0 bases unmatched. CDR3 nucleotides: TGTGCCAGCAGCTTAGGGACTAGCGGGGAGCAGTACTTC. Translating gives CASSLGTSGEQYF. Combining the CDR3 with reference TRBV11-2 and TRBJ2-7 gives the whole variable domain EAGVAQSPRYKIIEKRQSVAFWCNPISGHATLYWYQQILGQGPKLLIQFQNNGVVDDSQLPKDRFSAERLKGVDSTLKIQPAKLEDSAVYLCASSLGTSGEQYFGPGTRLTVT.

This chain connects TRBV19 to TRBJ2-7; 9 nucleotides align to TRBD1. This CDR3 is 14 amino acids long. In germline, CDR1 is LNHDA, CDR2 SQIVND (reference sequence). The V segment lost 3 bases and the J segment 5 bases; nucleotides outside the gene matches: 5. The CDR3 nucleotides are TGTGCCAGTAGTATGGGGGACAGGGTTAACGAGCAGTACTTC. Amino acids: CASSMGDRVNEQYF.

J is TRBJ1-1 and V is TRBV18; possible D gene TRBD1, 6 bases. The V gene's germline CDR1 is KGHSH and CDR2 LQKENI. CDR3 length: 13 residues. V was pared by 7 bases and J by 4 bases, with 13 bases between. CDR3 sequence (DNA): TGTGCCAGCTGGGAAGGGGGGGGCACTGAAGCTTTCTTT. The encoded protein is CASWEGGGTEAFF.

As DNA, the CDR3 is TGTGCCAGCACCCGCGGCGGGAGGGCCGCCGGGGAGCTGTTTTTT. It codes for CASTRGGRAAGELFF. The V gene is TRBV6-5, the J gene TRBJ2-2; 9 nucleotides match TRBD2. Germline V lookup: CDR1 MNHEY, CDR2 SVGAGI. V lost 7 bases and J lost 6; bases outside the gene matches: 9. The CDR3 has 15 residues.

A note on this clone: A junction boundary mismatches the germline segment, possibly from a read error. The chain combines TRBV19 with TRBJ1-4, with no clear D. Germline CDR1 LNHDA, CDR2 SQIVND (reference sequence). The CDR3 has 13 amino acids. CDR3 DNA: TGTGCCAGTAGTATCGTTGTGAGGGAGCGCCTCAATTTT. Residues: CASSIVVRERLNF.

This chain links TRBV24-1 with TRBJ2-7; perhaps TRBD1 as D (5 bases). The length of the CDR3 is 11 residues. Looked up from germline, CDR1 is KGHDR and CDR2 is SFDVKD. The V and J ends lost 8 bases and 2 bases respectively, with 6 bases between them. The CDR3 loop is CATKGAYEQYF. The CDR3 nucleotides read TGTGCCACCAAAGGGGCCTACGAGCAGTACTTC.

This rearrangement joins TRBV5-6 to TRBJ1-1; D not resolved. Germline CDR1 SGHDT, CDR2 YYEEEE. Trimming pared 0 bases from V and 0 bases from J, leaving 12 bases between. The length of the CDR3 is 16 residues. DNA for the CDR3: TGTGCCAGCAGCTTGGGGAGGTCTACTATGAACACTGAAGCTTTCTTT. Translation gives CASSLGRSTMNTEAFF.

In its sample, this clone was seen many times. The chain is built from TRBV7-2 and TRBJ1-1; D may be TRBD1 (6 bases). The germline V gene has CDR1 SGHTA and CDR2 FQGNSA. The CDR3 runs to 14 residues. V was trimmed by 5 bases and J by 1 base, leaving 11 bases between them. The CDR3 protein is CASSVDRWNTEAFF. CDR3 DNA: TGTGCCAGCAGCGTAGACAGGTGGAACACTGAAGCTTTCTTT.

The CDR3: CASNPGQAFSGANVLTF. The CDR3, as DNA: TGTGCCAGCAACCCGGGACAGGCCTTCTCTGGGGCCAACGTCCTGACTTTC. V gene TRBV7-9 combines with J gene TRBJ2-6; 8 bases map to TRBD1. With 7 bases clipped from V and 0 bases from J, the junction kept 8 bases outside the gene matches. CDR1 SEHNR and CDR2 FQNEAQ come from the germline V gene (reference sequence). The CDR3 contains 17 residues.

The chain employs TRBV2 and TRBJ2-6; unclear D gene. The CDR3 extends over 15 amino acids. Trimming left V 5 bases short and J 3 bases short, with 11 bases between. The germline CDR1 and CDR2 sequences are SNHLY and FYNNEI. CDR3 bases: TGTGCCAGCAGTCAGGAAAAGGTTGGGGCCAACGTCCTGACTTTC. This codes for CASSQEKVGANVLTF.

The J gene is TRBJ2-7, the V gene TRBV7-9; 9 bases are a match to TRBD2. The germline gives CDR1 SEHNR, CDR2 FQNEAQ (reference sequence). The V segment lost 1 base and the J segment 0 bases; nucleotides outside the gene matches: 10. The CDR3 length is 18 residues. The CDR3 protein is CASSLGGSGSYSSYEQYF. CDR3 in DNA: TGTGCCAGCAGCTTAGGTGGTAGCGGGAGTTACAGCTCCTACGAGCAGTACTTC.

V and J are TRBV19 and TRBJ2-1; 12 bases are shared with TRBD2. Germline V gene lookup returns CDR1 LNHDA and CDR2 SQIVND (reference sequence). This CDR3 is built from 15 residues. V dropped 9 bases and J dropped 7; count of bases not matched to a gene: 10. CDR3 nucleotides: TGTGCCAGCAGACTAGCGGGAGTCAATAAGAATGAGCAGTTCTTC. Protein product: CASRLAGVNKNEQFF.

This chain connects TRBV7-8 to TRBJ2-5; possible D gene TRBD1, 6 bases. V was trimmed by 5 bases and J by 0 bases, leaving 13 bases between them. CDR3 length: 15 residues. The V gene's germline CDR1 is SGHVS and CDR2 FQNEAQ. This CDR3 reads CASSTGQPHQETQYF. CDR3 coding DNA: TGTGCCAGCAGCACCGGACAGCCGCACCAAGAGACCCAGTACTTC.

The chain employs TRBV12-3 or TRBV12-4 and TRBJ1-4; D ambiguous. V was cut by 3 bases and J by 5 bases, with 7 bases left in between. This CDR3 is 13 amino acids long. The chain's CDR3 is CASSFAANEKLFF. The CDR3 DNA reads TGTGCCAGCAGTTTCGCGGCAAATGAAAAACTGTTTTTT.

The chain employs TRBV27 and TRBJ2-2, with 10 bases matching TRBD1. From germline, CDR1 is MNHEY and CDR2 SMNVEV (reference sequence). There are 15 residues in the CDR3. V shed 4 bases, J shed 6 bases, and the junction held 5 bases outside the gene matches. CDR3 nucleotide sequence: TGTGCCAGCAGTTACGGGACAGGGGCGGCCGGGGAGCTGTTTTTT. Its protein is CASSYGTGAAGELFF.

This clone has just a few counts. This sample includes further DNA sequences coding for the same CDR3. The chain carries TRBV2 and TRBJ1-5; D possibly corresponds to TRBD1 (6 bases). CDR3 length equals 12 residues. V dropped 5 bases and J dropped 5 bases, with 7 bases sitting between them. Looked up from germline, CDR1 is SNHLY and CDR2 is FYNNEI. In DNA, the CDR3 is TGTGCCAGCAGTCAGGGGTATCAGCCCCAGCATTTT. This translates into CASSQGYQPQHF.

This chain uses TRBV14 with TRBJ1-1, with D perhaps matching TRBD1 (5 bases). CDR3 size: 13 residues. CDR1 and CDR2 (germline): SGHDN, FVKESK. Trimming removed 6 bases at V and 7 bases at J, with 15 bases between. The CDR3 region has the DNA TGTGCCAGCAGGAAAGGCGGGGGGAGTGAAGCTTTCTTT. Encoded protein: CASRKGGGSEAFF.

The V call is TRBV18, the J call TRBJ2-4, with 9 bases aligning to TRBD1. J gave up 9 bases and V 4 bases, and 10 bases lay outside the gene matches. The V gene's germline CDR1 is KGHSH and CDR2 LQKENI. The CDR3 covers 15 residues. The CDR3 loop reads CASSLTGQGGGIQYF. DNA of the CDR3: TGTGCCAGCTCACTCACGGGACAGGGCGGAGGCATTCAGTACTTC.

This clone was recorded only once. The CDR3 DNA follows: TGTGCCAGCACCGCGACAGGGTACGTAGATGAGCAGTTCTTC. Translated: CASTATGYVDEQFF. The rearrangement uses TRBV11-1 and TRBJ2-1, with TRBD1 matching over 7 bases. This CDR3 has 14 amino acids. CDR1 is SGHAT and CDR2 is FQDESV in the germline V gene (reference sequence). After removal of 7 bases from V and 8 bases from J, the junction contained 11 bases not matched to a gene.

The chain joins TRBV15 to TRBJ2-3; weak D call: TRBD1 (6 bases). The germline V gene encodes CDR1 LNHNV and CDR2 YYDKDF (reference sequence). V was shortened by 5 bases and J by 6 bases, with 12 bases between the two germline ends. This CDR3 comprises 13 residues. CDR3 loop: CATSQEGVDTQYF. CDR3 DNA: TGTGCCACCAGCCAAGAGGGGGTGGATACGCAGTATTTT.

The chain is built from TRBV29-1 and TRBJ1-2; TRBD1 matches 9 bases. V trimming: 3 bases; J trimming: 8 bases; junction bases outside the gene matches: 7. Per germline, CDR1 SQVTM and CDR2 ANQGSEA. This CDR3 has 13 amino acids. CDR3 nucleotides: TGCAGCGTTGAGAAGGGACAGGGACGGGGCTACACCTTC. Its translation: CSVEKGQGRGYTF.

This clone was detected a few times. The chain joins TRBV5-4 to TRBJ1-6; 11 nucleotides agree with TRBD1. The CDR3 length is 15 residues. The germline V gene encodes CDR1 SGHNT and CDR2 YYREEE (reference sequence). After removal of 4 bases from V and 9 bases from J, the junction contained 6 bases not matched to a gene. CDR3 nucleotides: TGTGCCAGCAGCGCCGGGACAGGGGGTGGTTCACCCCTCCACTTT. Protein product: CASSAGTGGGSPLHF.